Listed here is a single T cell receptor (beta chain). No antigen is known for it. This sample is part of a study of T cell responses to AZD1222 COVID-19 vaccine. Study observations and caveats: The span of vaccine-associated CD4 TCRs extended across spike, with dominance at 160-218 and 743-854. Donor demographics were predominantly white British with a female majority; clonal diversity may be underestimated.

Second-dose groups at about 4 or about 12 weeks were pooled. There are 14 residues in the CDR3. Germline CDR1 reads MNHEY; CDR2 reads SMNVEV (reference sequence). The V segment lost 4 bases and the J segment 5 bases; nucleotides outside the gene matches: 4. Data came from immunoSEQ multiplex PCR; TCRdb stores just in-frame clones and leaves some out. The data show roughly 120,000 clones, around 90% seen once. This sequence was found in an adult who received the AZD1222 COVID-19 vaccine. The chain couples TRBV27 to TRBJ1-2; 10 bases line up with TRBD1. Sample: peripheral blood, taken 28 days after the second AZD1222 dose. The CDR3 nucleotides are TGTGCCAGCAGTTCGACAGGGGGCGCGTATGGCTACACCTTC. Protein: CASSSTGGAYGYTF.